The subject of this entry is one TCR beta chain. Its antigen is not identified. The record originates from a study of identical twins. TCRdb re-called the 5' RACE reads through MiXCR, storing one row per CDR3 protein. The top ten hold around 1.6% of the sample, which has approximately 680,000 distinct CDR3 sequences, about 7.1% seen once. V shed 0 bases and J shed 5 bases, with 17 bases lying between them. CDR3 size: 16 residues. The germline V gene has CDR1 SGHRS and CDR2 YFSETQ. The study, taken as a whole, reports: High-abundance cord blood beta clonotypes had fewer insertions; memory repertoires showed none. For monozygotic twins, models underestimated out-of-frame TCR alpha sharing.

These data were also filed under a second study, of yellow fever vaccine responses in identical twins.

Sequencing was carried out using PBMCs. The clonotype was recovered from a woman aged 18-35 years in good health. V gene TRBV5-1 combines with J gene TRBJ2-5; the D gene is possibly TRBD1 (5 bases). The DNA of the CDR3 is TGCGCCAGCAGCTTGGCCGGACAAACTAATAGGGAGACCCAGTACTTC. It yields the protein CASSLAGQTNRETQYF. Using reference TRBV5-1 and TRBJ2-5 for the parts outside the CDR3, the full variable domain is KAGVTQTPRYLIKTRGQQVTLSCSPISGHRSVSWYQQTPGQGLQFLFEYFSETQRNKGNFPGRFSGRQFSNSRSEMNVSTLELGDSALYLCASSLAGQTNRETQYFGPGTRLLVL.